This entry describes one T cell receptor beta chain. 60 Vbeta and 13 Jbeta primers were used in PCR. Produced via immunoSEQ multiplex PCR; TCRdb's table is partial and in-frame only. The table records some 150,000 clones, approximately 82% of them present only once. The CDR3 has 15 residues. Trimming stripped 5 bases from V and 0 bases from J, with 11 bases between. Germline V gene sequence: CDR1 MDHEN, CDR2 SYDVKM. The data derive from a study of cytomegalovirus exposure and HLA in healthy donors. This chain connects TRBV28 to TRBJ1-5; no reliable D call. The sequence came from a man between 18 and 35 years old in good health and CMV-seropositive. The sample was PBMCs. In DNA form, the CDR3 reads TGTGCCAGCAGTGAGGTAGGCATTAGCAATCAGCCCCAGCATTTT. It is translated as CASSEVGISNQPQHF.